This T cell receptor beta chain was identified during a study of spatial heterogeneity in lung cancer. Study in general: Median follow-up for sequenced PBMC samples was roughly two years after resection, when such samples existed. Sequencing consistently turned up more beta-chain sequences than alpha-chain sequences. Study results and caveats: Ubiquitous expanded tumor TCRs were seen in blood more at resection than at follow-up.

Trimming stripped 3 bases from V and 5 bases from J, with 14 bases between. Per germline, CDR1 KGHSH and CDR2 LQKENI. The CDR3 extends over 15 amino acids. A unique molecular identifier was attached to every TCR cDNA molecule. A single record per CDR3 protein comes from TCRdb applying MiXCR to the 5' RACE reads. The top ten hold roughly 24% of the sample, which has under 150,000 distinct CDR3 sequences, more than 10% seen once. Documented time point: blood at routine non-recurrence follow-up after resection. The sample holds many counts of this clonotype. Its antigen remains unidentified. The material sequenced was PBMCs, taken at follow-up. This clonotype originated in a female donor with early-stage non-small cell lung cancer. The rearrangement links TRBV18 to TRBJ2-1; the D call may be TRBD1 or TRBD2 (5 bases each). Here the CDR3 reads CASSPSRGRDNEQFF. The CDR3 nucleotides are TGTGCCAGCTCACCCAGCCGGGGCAGGGACAATGAGCAGTTCTTC.